The TCR beta chain described here comes from a study of Graves' ophthalmopathy and Graves' hyperthyroidism. Cases classed as stable hyperthyroidism had no ophthalmopathy within 18 months of follow-up. Other autoimmune diseases, uncontrolled infections, pregnancy and lactation each led to patient exclusion. Out of about 10 ml of fresh peripheral blood, PBMCs were obtained. Points from the study as a whole: Most thyroid clonotypes with frequency above 0.001 were detected in blood too.

RNA transcripts were the source from which TCR beta CDR3 regions were amplified. RT-PCR was first run with HTBI primers, then multiplex PCR in a second round. TCRdb reprocessed the multiplex PCR reads with MiXCR, giving one entry per CDR3 protein. The sample has hundreds of thousands of distinct CDR3 sequences; about a fifth are singletons. This clonotype was picked up many times. Its antigen is as yet unknown. The sequence came from a woman between 18 and 30 years old with stable Graves' hyperthyroidism. Some clones in this sample may be carry-over from other donors' samples. Sequenced input: peripheral blood.

The CDR3 DNA sequence: TGTGCCAGCAGTTTTGGGCTGATGAACACTGAAGCTTTCTTT. This codes for CASSFGLMNTEAFF. This chain links TRBV12-3 or TRBV12-4 with TRBJ1-1; D remains unclear. V lost 3 bases and J 0 bases, leaving 8 bases between the germline ends. This CDR3 comprises 14 residues.